These 15 T cell receptor beta chains were sequenced from one sample in a study of patients and donors after allogeneic stem cell transplantation. MiXCR, run by TCRdb on the RT-PCR reads, gives a single entry per CDR3 protein. The sample gives about 150,000 distinct CDR3 sequences, about two fifths of which show up once; 40% to 55% is in the top ten. Input material: blood, either unsorted or a sorted T cell fraction (not recorded which). These receptors were collected from a human donor who was either an allogeneic HSCT recipient or a stem cell or donor lymphocyte infusion donor (not recorded which). It is not recorded whose cells these are; they may come from a transplant donor.

The chain has TRBV29-1 and TRBJ2-3, with 12 nucleotides matching TRBD2. The CDR3 runs 15 residues. Germline CDR1 and CDR2: SQVTM and ANQGSEA. The trim removed 4 bases at V and 5 bases at J, leaving 7 bases unmatched. The CDR3 DNA reads as TGCAGCGTTGTTCTAGCGGGGGGGCCAGAAGATACGCAGTATTTT. Its translation is CSVVLAGGPEDTQYF.

The sample holds a few counts of this clonotype. The J gene is TRBJ1-1, the V gene TRBV12-3 or TRBV12-4; 7 bases are shared with TRBD1. There are 15 residues in the CDR3. The junction had 13 bases not matched to a gene; V was cut back by 6 bases and J by 6 bases. The CDR3 is CASSRPQGRNAEAFF. The CDR3 coding sequence is TGTGCCAGCAGCCGACCACAGGGGAGAAACGCTGAAGCTTTCTTT.

This clonotype showed up just a few times. The chain recombines TRBV5-1 with TRBJ1-6; 8 nucleotides line up with TRBD1. Per germline, CDR1 SGHRS and CDR2 YFSETQ. The CDR3 loop spans 14 amino acids. V lost 3 bases and J lost 11; bases outside the gene matches: 7. CDR3 nucleotides: TGCGCCAGCAGCTCCGGGACAGGTGTGACACCCCTCCACTTT. Translation: CASSSGTGVTPLHF.

V is TRBV20-1 and J is TRBJ2-2; D unclear. The length of the CDR3 is 13 residues. Trimming took 3 bases from V and 10 from J, leaving 15 bases between them. Germline CDR1 reads DFQATT; CDR2 reads SNEGSKA (reference sequence). This CDR3 reads CSARASGVEELFF. The CDR3 bases are TGCAGTGCTAGGGCTAGTGGGGTCGAGGAGCTGTTTTTT.

The chain employs TRBV27 and TRBJ2-1, with D unresolved. Trimming pared 5 bases from V and 2 bases from J, leaving 13 bases between. The CDR3 is made up of 15 amino acids. Germline CDR1 is MNHEY and CDR2 is SMNVEV (reference sequence). Here the CDR3 DNA reads TGTGCCAGCAGTGCCCCCTGGGTGGCCTACAATGAGCAGTTCTTC. It specifies CASSAPWVAYNEQFF.

V usage is TRBV12-5 and J usage is TRBJ2-5; unclear D gene. Trimming left V 6 bases short and J 1 base short, with 9 bases between. Per the germline V gene, CDR1 is LGHNT and CDR2 is FRNRAP. The CDR3 runs 13 residues. CDR3 amino acids: CASGLSPQETQYF. In DNA, the CDR3 is TGTGCTAGTGGCCTCTCCCCCCAAGAGACCCAGTACTTC.

This rearrangement joins TRBV6-5 to TRBJ1-6; no firm D call. The V gene's germline CDR1 is MNHEY and CDR2 SVGAGI. V was trimmed by 5 bases and J by 4 bases, leaving 12 bases between them. CDR3 size: 15 residues. The CDR3 DNA follows: TGTGCCAGCAGTAGGATCCTGGGATATAATTCACCCCTCCACTTT. As protein: CASSRILGYNSPLHF.

V gene TRBV6-2 or TRBV6-3 combines with J gene TRBJ1-5; 10 nucleotides align to TRBD1. V was clipped by 3 bases and J by 0 bases; unmatched bases: 2. CDR1 is MNHEY, CDR2 SVGEGT, per germline. This CDR3 comprises 16 residues. The CDR3 is CASSYWTGGSNQPQHF. The CDR3 coding sequence is TGTGCCAGCAGTTATTGGACAGGGGGTAGCAATCAGCCCCAGCATTTT.

The gene calls are TRBV5-1 and TRBJ1-2, with 9 bases identical to TRBD1. The CDR3 contains 15 residues. Trimming removed 0 bases from V and 3 bases from J; junction bases left unmatched: 3. Germline V CDR1 and CDR2: SGHRS, YFSETQ. The CDR3 loop reads CASSLGTGVDYGYTF. CDR3 nucleotide sequence: TGCGCCAGCAGCTTGGGGACAGGGGTCGACTATGGCTACACCTTC.

As DNA, the CDR3 is TGTGCCTGGTCTCCTAGGGGCGATCAGCCCCAGCATTTT. Translation: CAWSPRGDQPQHF. The rearrangement links TRBV30 to TRBJ1-5; maybe TRBD1 (5 bases). CDR3 length: 13 amino acids. V gave up 5 bases and J gave up 5 bases, with 13 bases separating them. Per the germline V gene, CDR1 is GTSNPN and CDR2 is SVGIG (reference sequence).

This clonotype was detected only a few times. This chain uses TRBV12-3 or TRBV12-4 with TRBJ2-3; D call uncertain. Deletions cut 5 bases from V and 5 bases from J, with 17 bases between. The CDR3 is 15 residues long. The CDR3 reads CASSARPFWGDTQYF. The CDR3 DNA sequence: TGTGCCAGCAGTGCCCGCCCCTTTTGGGGAGATACGCAGTATTTT.

For the CDR3, the DNA is TGTGCCAGCAGCTTAGCTGGACAGCCAAACACTGAAGCTTTCTTT. This translates into CASSLAGQPNTEAFF. The chain employs TRBV7-2 and TRBJ1-1; D is possibly TRBD1 (6 bases). Trimming took off 0 bases at V and 2 bases at J, with 10 bases between the two ends. Per the germline V gene, CDR1 is SGHTA and CDR2 is FQGNSA. CDR3 length: 15 residues. The full variable domain, rest sourced from reference TRBV7-2 and TRBJ1-1, is GAGVSQSPSNKVTEKGKDVELRCDPISGHTALYWYRQSLGQGLEFLIYFQGNSAPDKSGLPSDRFSAERTGGSVSTLTIQRTQQEDSAVYLCASSLAGQPNTEAFFGQGTRLTVV.

The rearrangement links TRBV20-1 to TRBJ1-6, with 7 bases aligning to TRBD1. From germline, CDR1 is DFQATT and CDR2 SNEGSKA (reference sequence). The J segment lost 6 bases and the V segment lost 6 bases, leaving 5 bases of the junction unmatched. The CDR3 has 13 residues. CDR3 nucleotides: TGCAGTGCCCGGACAGGATTTAATTCACCCCTCCACTTT. Its protein product is CSARTGFNSPLHF.

This clonotype was seen many times. V and J are TRBV6-6 and TRBJ1-5; 8 bases agree with TRBD1. Germline V gene sequence: CDR1 MNHNY, CDR2 SVGAGI (reference sequence). The CDR3 is made up of 19 amino acids. V was pared by 6 bases and J by 3 bases, with 19 bases of the junction left unmatched. Here the CDR3 reads CASRFHRDRYLQFNQPQHF. The CDR3, as DNA: TGTGCCAGCAGGTTTCACCGGGACAGGTACCTTCAATTCAATCAGCCCCAGCATTTT.

This clonotype was found a few times. The chain has TRBV5-1 and TRBJ2-7; 10 nucleotides agree with TRBD1. CDR1 is SGHRS and CDR2 is YFSETQ in the germline V gene. CDR3 size: 16 residues. The J segment lost 0 bases and the V segment lost 4 bases, leaving 7 bases of the junction unmatched. CDR3 sequence (DNA): TGCGCCAGCAGCCAGAAAGACAGGGGGCACTCCTACGAGCAGTACGTC. This gives the protein CASSQKDRGHSYEQYV.